This TCR beta chain was recovered during a study of T cell responses to AZD1222 COVID-19 vaccine. Findings and limits, study-wide: Donors in the cohort were predominantly white British and more often female, and clonal diversity was possibly underestimated. Spike-specific TCR breadth and depth grew following two AZD1222 doses.

Germline assignment: CDR1 SQVTM and CDR2 ANQGSEA. The CDR3 is made up of 15 amino acids. J was trimmed by 6 bases and V by 3 bases; bases with no gene match: 6. Sequencing used immunoSEQ multiplex PCR; TCRdb keeps in-frame clones, though not all of them. This table holds more than 85,000 clones, approximately 86% found once. In the case of this clone: Its matching antigen is unknown.

The specimen was peripheral blood, collected on day 0 of AZD1222 vaccination. The V and J genes are TRBV29-1 and TRBJ2-1, with TRBD2 identical over 12 bases. This receptor was taken from an adult in good health. The CDR3 sequence: CSVDGRLAGVNEQFF. The CDR3 DNA sequence: TGCAGCGTTGATGGGCGACTAGCGGGAGTCAATGAGCAGTTCTTC.